The rows below give T cell receptor beta chains drawn from one sample of a study of blood T cell repertoires in COVID-19. Measured with immunoSEQ multiplex PCR; TCRdb has only the in-frame clones, and not every one. The repertoire has approximately 88,000 clones, about 83% of them found once; the top ten carry roughly 15%. Sample: peripheral blood. These receptors all come from a woman aged 65 to 85 with acute or convalescent COVID-19. Each CDR3 is given with its conserved first and last residue. The D gene is left open where the match is weak.

CDR3 protein	D gene	CDR3 length	V gene	J gene
CASQGQLNEKLFF	TRBD1	13	TRBV2	TRBJ1-4
CASSEYQGFNYGYTF	NA	15	TRBV25-1	TRBJ1-2
CASTPGAGGRGNSPLHF	NA	17	TRBV19	TRBJ1-6
CATSDSRGRVYSQPQHF	NA	17	TRBV24-1	TRBJ1-5
CATSDPGRGNSNTGELFF	NA	18	TRBV24-1	TRBJ2-2
CASSLVPLANTGELFF	NA	16	TRBV7-2	TRBJ2-2
CASSSGTGNEKLFF	TRBD1	14	TRBV28	TRBJ1-4
CATSDPTADSKNQPQHF	NA	17	TRBV24-1	TRBJ1-5
CASSLALGSSGANVLTF	NA	17	TRBV5-6	TRBJ2-6
CASSRGSQGGGSEAFF	TRBD1	16	TRBV19	TRBJ1-1
CASSLRREGGREAFF	NA	15	TRBV5-6	TRBJ1-1
CASSTRGGDQPQHF	NA	14	TRBV4-2	TRBJ1-5
CASSFLGSTDTQYF	NA	14	TRBV5-1	TRBJ2-3
CASSQLGPDTQYF	NA	13	TRBV3-1/TRBV3-2	TRBJ2-3
CAWATGQGRNTIYF	TRBD1	14	TRBV30	TRBJ1-3
CASSQGEKIYGYTF	TRBD1	14	TRBV7-8	TRBJ1-2
CASPRDRGSGNTIYF	TRBD1	15	TRBV2	TRBJ1-3
CASSLNSPGQPQHF	NA	14	TRBV7-9	TRBJ1-5
CASWGLFPDTQYF	NA	13	TRBV5-1	TRBJ2-3
CAISGASGGPYNEQFF	TRBD2	16	TRBV10-3	TRBJ2-1
CASRLRLAGSTDTQYF	TRBD2	16	TRBV13	TRBJ2-3
CASGLSTGAKTNTEAFF	TRBD1	17	TRBV12-5	TRBJ1-1
CASSLSGEAGNTIYF	NA	15	TRBV5-1	TRBJ1-3
CASRQGNGEKLFF	NA	13	TRBV28	TRBJ1-4
CASSQGDWVAQYF	NA	13	TRBV3-1/TRBV3-2	TRBJ2-3
CASSHGTSQQETQYF	TRBD2	15	TRBV14	TRBJ2-5
CASSIAPRDRVVQFF	TRBD1	15	TRBV19	TRBJ2-1
CASRRQDLYGYTF	NA	13	TRBV19	TRBJ1-2
CASSPGGSTDTQYF	TRBD1	14	TRBV2	TRBJ2-3
CASSLALNTGVFAFF	TRBD1	15	TRBV7-8	TRBJ1-1
CASSYSGQGPNTEAFF	TRBD1	16	TRBV6-5	TRBJ1-1
CANRSGEGMNTEAFF	NA	15	TRBV7-4	TRBJ1-1
CASSRELSIGNTIYF	NA	15	TRBV28	TRBJ1-3
CASSSGRTGVVNEQFF	TRBD1	16	TRBV28	TRBJ2-1
CASSQGPDSPLHF	NA	13	TRBV3-1/TRBV3-2	TRBJ1-6
CASSALSNQPQHF	NA	13	TRBV27	TRBJ1-5
CASSPGTGGNQPQHF	TRBD1	15	TRBV3-1/TRBV3-2	TRBJ1-5
CASSLQTSGTSGHNEQFF	TRBD2	18	TRBV7-2	TRBJ2-1